What follows are 6 T cell receptor beta chains derived from one specimen sequenced in a study of T cell responses to AZD1222 COVID-19 vaccine. Assay used: immunoSEQ multiplex PCR; TCRdb lists only in-frame clones, some missing. The table has over 100,000 clones, around nine tenths seen once; the top ten hold 9.5% to 15%. This sample comprised peripheral blood, obtained on day 0 of AZD1222 vaccination. The receptor source for this set is an adult in good health.

The gene calls are TRBV27 and TRBJ2-2, with 7 bases fitting TRBD1. Germline V gene lookup returns CDR1 MNHEY and CDR2 SMNVEV (reference sequence). CDR3 size: 18 residues. J lost 1 base, V lost 5 bases, and 13 bases had no gene match. Here the CDR3 reads CASSAVGQAILNTGELFF. CDR3 coding DNA: TGTGCCAGCAGTGCGGTAGGACAGGCCATCCTGAACACCGGGGAGCTGTTTTTT.

This clone has just a few counts. The V call is TRBV7-8, the J call TRBJ2-7; D not resolved. The CDR3 consists of 12 residues. Germline values: CDR1 SGHVS, CDR2 FQNEAQ. V lost 5 bases and J 5 bases, leaving 10 bases between the germline ends. CDR3 nucleotide sequence: TGTGCCAGCAGCCCGGACCGGAACGAGCAGTACTTC. As protein: CASSPDRNEQYF.

The V and J genes are TRBV6-2 or TRBV6-3 and TRBJ1-5; perhaps TRBD1 as D (6 bases). Trimming pared 5 bases from V and 6 bases from J, leaving 11 bases between. CDR1 and CDR2 (germline): MNHEY, SVGEGT. The CDR3 contains 13 residues. CDR3 amino acids: CASSLQGTQPQHF. CDR3 in DNA: TGTGCCAGCAGTCTGCAGGGGACTCAGCCCCAGCATTTT.

This chain uses TRBV3-1 (or the pseudogene TRBV3-2) with TRBJ1-5, with a weak D call TRBD1 (5 bases). The CDR3 has 14 residues. The V gene lost 6 bases and the J gene lost 0 bases, with 9 bases spanning the gap. Germline V gene lookup returns CDR1 LGHDT and CDR2 YNNKEL (reference sequence). As DNA, the CDR3 is TGTGCCAGCAGTCCAGGGATTAGCAATCAGCCCCAGCATTTT. Residues: CASSPGISNQPQHF.

This chain joins TRBV5-1 and TRBJ1-3; D not resolved. Trimming shortened V by 0 bases and J by 11 bases, and 12 bases separated the two germline ends. Germline V lookup: CDR1 SGHRS, CDR2 YFSETQ. The CDR3 spans 13 residues. The CDR3, as DNA: TGCGCCAGCAGCTTGGGACACGGGAGCGCCATATATTTT. This sequence encodes CASSLGHGSAIYF.

This clone showed up just once. At one boundary the junction diverges from the germline segment, which might be a read error. The chain has TRBV5-4 and TRBJ2-6, with TRBD2 identical over 9 bases. Germline-derived CDR1 and CDR2 are SGHNT and YYREEE (reference sequence). This CDR3 contains 16 residues. The CDR3 reads CARASPGAGGANVLTF. The CDR3 DNA sequence: TGTGCCCGCGCCTCCCCGGGGGCGGGGGGGGCCAACGTCCTAACTTTC.